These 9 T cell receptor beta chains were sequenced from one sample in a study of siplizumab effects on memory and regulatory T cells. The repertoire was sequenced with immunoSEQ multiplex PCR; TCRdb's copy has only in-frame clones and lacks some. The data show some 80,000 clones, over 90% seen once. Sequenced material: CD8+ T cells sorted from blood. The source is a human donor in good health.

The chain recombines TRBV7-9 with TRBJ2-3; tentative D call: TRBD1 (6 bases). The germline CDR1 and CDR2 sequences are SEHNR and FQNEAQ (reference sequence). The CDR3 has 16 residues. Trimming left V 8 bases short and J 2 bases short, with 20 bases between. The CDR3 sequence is CASLRPGTRTTDTQYF. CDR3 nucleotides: TGTGCCAGCCTTCGACCCGGGACAAGGACCACAGATACGCAGTATTTT. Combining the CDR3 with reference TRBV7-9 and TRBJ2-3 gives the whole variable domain DTGVSQNPRHKITKRGQNVTFRCDPISEHNRLYWYRQTLGQGPEFLTYFQNEAQLEKSRLLSDRFSAERPKGSFSTLEIQRTEQGDSAMYLCASLRPGTRTTDTQYFGPGTRLTVL.

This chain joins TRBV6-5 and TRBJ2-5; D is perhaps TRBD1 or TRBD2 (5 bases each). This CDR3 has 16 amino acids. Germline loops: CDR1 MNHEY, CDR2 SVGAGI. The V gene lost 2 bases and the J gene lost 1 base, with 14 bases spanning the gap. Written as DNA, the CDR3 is TGTGCCAGCAGTTACACCGCGAGGGGTGGCCAAGAGACCCAGTACTTC. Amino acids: CASSYTARGGQETQYF.

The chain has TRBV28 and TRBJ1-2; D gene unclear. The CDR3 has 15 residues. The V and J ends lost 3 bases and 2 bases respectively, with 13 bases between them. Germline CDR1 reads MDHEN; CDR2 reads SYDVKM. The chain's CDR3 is CASSFHLLGNYGYTF. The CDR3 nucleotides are TGTGCCAGCAGTTTTCATCTGCTCGGGAACTATGGCTACACCTTC.

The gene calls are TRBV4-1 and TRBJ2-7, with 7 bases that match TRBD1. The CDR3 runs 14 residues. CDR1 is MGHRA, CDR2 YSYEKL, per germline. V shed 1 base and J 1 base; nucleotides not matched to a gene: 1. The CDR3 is CASSQVGQSYEQYF. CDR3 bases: TGCGCCAGCAGCCAAGTGGGACAGTCCTACGAGCAGTACTTC.

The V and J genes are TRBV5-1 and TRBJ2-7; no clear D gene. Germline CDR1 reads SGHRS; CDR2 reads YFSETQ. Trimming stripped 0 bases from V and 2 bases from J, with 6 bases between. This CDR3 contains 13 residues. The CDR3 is CASSLELAYEQYF. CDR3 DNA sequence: TGCGCCAGCAGCTTGGAGCTAGCCTACGAGCAGTACTTC. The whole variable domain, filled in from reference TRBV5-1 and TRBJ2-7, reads KAGVTQTPRYLIKTRGQQVTLSCSPISGHRSVSWYQQTPGQGLQFLFEYFSETQRNKGNFPGRFSGRQFSNSRSEMNVSTLELGDSALYLCASSLELAYEQYFGPGTRLTVT.

The CDR3 sequence is CASSSLYREGTGELFF. CDR3 bases: TGTGCCAGCAGCTCCCTGTACAGGGAGGGTACCGGGGAGCTGTTTTTT. The chain joins TRBV9 to TRBJ2-2, with TRBD2 as a possible D gene (7 bases). Trimming shortened V by 4 bases and J by 5 bases, and 18 bases separated the two germline ends. The CDR3 is made up of 16 amino acids. Germline-derived CDR1 and CDR2 are SGDLS and YYNGEE.

The CDR3 coding sequence is TGTGCCAGCAGCCGATCAGGGGGCAATCAGCCCCAGCATTTT. This encodes CASSRSGGNQPQHF. The genes are TRBV9 and TRBJ1-5; D is perhaps TRBD1 (6 bases). The CDR3 extends over 14 amino acids. Trimming took 4 bases from V and 2 from J, leaving 10 bases between them. CDR1 is SGDLS and CDR2 is YYNGEE in the germline V gene.

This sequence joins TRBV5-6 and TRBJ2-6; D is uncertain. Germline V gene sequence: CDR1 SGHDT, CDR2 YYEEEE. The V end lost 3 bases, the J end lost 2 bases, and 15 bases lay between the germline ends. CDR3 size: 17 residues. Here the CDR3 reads CASSSHGGWAGANVLTF. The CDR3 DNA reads TGTGCCAGCAGCTCCCATGGTGGGTGGGCTGGGGCCAACGTCCTGACTTTC.

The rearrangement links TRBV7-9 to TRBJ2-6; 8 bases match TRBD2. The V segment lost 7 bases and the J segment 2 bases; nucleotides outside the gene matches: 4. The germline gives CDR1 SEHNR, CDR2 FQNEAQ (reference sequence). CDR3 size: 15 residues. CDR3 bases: TGTGCCAGCACCCGGGAGGGGACTGGGGCCAACGTCCTGACTTTC. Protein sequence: CASTREGTGANVLTF.